The 32 T cell receptor beta chains in this list originate from one sample, sequenced in a study of T-cell reconstitution after alpha-beta-depleted transplantation in children. Preparation of the TCRbeta library was carried out with unique molecular identifiers. TCRdb re-called the PCR reads with MiXCR, one entry per CDR3 protein. The table has some 220,000 distinct CDR3 sequences, roughly 10% seen once. The sample here was PBMCs, taken before TCRalphabeta/CD19-depleted stem cell transplant. The receptors were sampled from a child under two years old with acute myeloid leukemia, due to receive a stem cell transplant.

The chain links TRBV5-1 to TRBJ2-7; 8 positions agree with TRBD1. V dropped 5 bases and J dropped 1; count of bases not matched to a gene: 5. This CDR3 comprises 14 residues. CDR1 is SGHRS, CDR2 YFSETQ, per germline. CDR3 coding DNA: TGCGCCAGCAGTTCGGGACAGGTTTCCTACGAGCAGTACTTC. Amino acids: CASSSGQVSYEQYF.

This clonotype occurred many times. The J gene is TRBJ1-2, the V gene TRBV5-5, with D hard to call. The CDR3 totals 14 residues. Germline V gene sequence: CDR1 SGHKS, CDR2 YYEKEE (reference sequence). V lost 1 base and J lost 4, with 11 bases in between. CDR3 amino acids: CASSLRTAPYGYTF. CDR3 nucleotide sequence: TGTGCCAGCAGCTTGCGAACCGCCCCCTATGGCTACACCTTC.

V usage is TRBV5-1 and J usage is TRBJ2-7, with 7 bases identical to TRBD1. V trimming: 2 bases; J trimming: 2 bases; junction bases outside the gene matches: 4. The germline V gene has CDR1 SGHRS and CDR2 YFSETQ. CDR3 length: 14 amino acids. CDR3 in DNA: TGCGCCAGCAGCTTAACGGGACAGACCTACGAGCAGTACTTC. It specifies CASSLTGQTYEQYF.

This clonotype was found a few times. The rearrangement links TRBV18 to TRBJ2-7, with D possibly TRBD2 on 5 matching bases. V lost 3 bases, J lost 5 bases, and 14 bases lay in between. There are 14 residues in the CDR3. The germline V gene has CDR1 KGHSH and CDR2 LQKENI. CDR3 residues: CASSPNPGFDEQYF. Here the CDR3 DNA reads TGTGCCAGCTCACCCAATCCGGGATTCGACGAGCAGTACTTC.

There are many counts of this clonotype. The chain is built from TRBV2 and TRBJ2-7, with a tentative D call TRBD1 (5 bases). This CDR3 contains 17 residues. CDR1 and CDR2 from the germline V gene are SNHLY and FYNNEI. With 0 bases removed from V and 1 base from J, the gap between germline ends came to 16 bases. CDR3 in amino acids: CASSEALWTSRSYEQYF. Written as DNA, the CDR3 is TGTGCCAGCAGTGAAGCCCTATGGACATCTAGATCCTACGAGCAGTACTTC.

In this sample, this clonotype turned up many times. The chain carries TRBV12-3 or TRBV12-4 and TRBJ2-3, with 8 nucleotides matching TRBD2. V was pared by 0 bases and J by 4 bases, with 6 bases of the junction left unmatched. The CDR3 loop spans 16 amino acids. The CDR3 bases are TGTGCCAGCAGTTTAGCACGGGGACTAGAAGCAGATACGCAGTATTTT. Residues: CASSLARGLEADTQYF.

This clonotype turned up a few times. The chain employs TRBV28 and TRBJ2-1; D is unresolved. The CDR3 covers 16 residues. Germline V lookup: CDR1 MDHEN, CDR2 SYDVKM. V lost 6 bases and J lost 6, with 21 bases in between. CDR3 bases: TGTGCCAGCAGCCTCCCAGTCGTTCTTAGAGGCAATGAGCAGTTCTTC. Translation: CASSLPVVLRGNEQFF.

This clonotype was picked up many times. The chain couples TRBV20-1 to TRBJ1-2; tentative D call: TRBD1 (6 bases). The CDR3 loop spans 11 amino acids. The germline V gene encodes CDR1 DFQATT and CDR2 SNEGSKA (reference sequence). With 3 bases removed from V and 7 bases from J, the gap between germline ends came to 9 bases. Written as DNA, the CDR3 is TGCAGTGCTAGTGGGACAATTGGCTACACCTTC. This gives the protein CSASGTIGYTF.

This clonotype was found a few times. This chain joins TRBV12-3 or TRBV12-4 and TRBJ1-3; D gene unclear. The germline V and J ends were trimmed by 6 bases and 3 bases, with 24 bases remaining between them. The CDR3 has 18 amino acids. CDR3 bases: TGTGCCAGCAGCCCGCATAAATCTGGTTATCCGGGTGGAAACACCATATATTTT. It codes for CASSPHKSGYPGGNTIYF.

This clonotype was recorded at least ten times. The CDR3 coding sequence is TGCGCCAGCAGCTGGGGACAGGGCGATGAAAAACTGTTTTTT. Its translation is CASSWGQGDEKLFF. The chain combines TRBV5-1 with TRBJ1-4, with 9 bases matching TRBD1. The CDR3 sequence is 14 residues long. V lost 3 bases to trimming and J lost 6 bases; unmatched junction nucleotides: 3. Germline values: CDR1 SGHRS, CDR2 YFSETQ.

This clonotype was counted many times. V is TRBV28 and J is TRBJ2-7; D is unresolved. V was cut by 6 bases and J by 2 bases, with 11 bases left in between. Germline V gene lookup returns CDR1 MDHEN and CDR2 SYDVKM. The CDR3 loop spans 13 amino acids. In DNA form, the CDR3 reads TGTGCCAGCAGCCTCAGTCGACCCTACGAGCAGTACTTC. Translating it yields CASSLSRPYEQYF.

This clonotype was found many times. The genes are TRBV9 and TRBJ2-2, with TRBD2 identical over 7 bases. CDR3 length: 16 amino acids. V lost 0 bases, J lost 0 bases, and 2 bases stayed unmatched. Per the germline V gene, CDR1 is SGDLS and CDR2 is YYNGEE. DNA for the CDR3: TGTGCCAGCAGCGTAGCGGGAGGATCGAACACCGGGGAGCTGTTTTTT. Translating it yields CASSVAGGSNTGELFF.

The chain uses TRBV19 and TRBJ1-1, with D possibly being TRBD1 (5 bases). Germline-derived CDR1 and CDR2 are LNHDA and SQIVND (reference sequence). This CDR3 comprises 12 residues. Trimming stripped 3 bases from V and 8 bases from J, with 10 bases between. The CDR3 bases are TGTGCCAGTAGTATGTGGGGCCCCGAAGCTTTCTTT. This translates into CASSMWGPEAFF.

This clonotype has a count of ten or more. This chain uses TRBV5-6 with TRBJ2-3; D is unclear. V dropped 2 bases and J dropped 2 bases, with 18 bases sitting between them. CDR3 length: 17 residues. The germline gives CDR1 SGHDT, CDR2 YYEEEE. The CDR3 DNA reads TGTGCCAGCAGCTTTCGGGTGACTGGCATATCCACAGATACGCAGTATTTT. Its protein is CASSFRVTGISTDTQYF.

This clonotype was seen at least ten times. The chain uses TRBV10-3 and TRBJ2-1; 7 bases are a match to TRBD2. The CDR3 sequence is 13 residues long. V was pared by 2 bases and J by 7 bases, with 2 bases of the junction left unmatched. CDR1 ENHRY and CDR2 SYGVKD come from the germline V gene. CDR3 in amino acids: CAISEGRENEQFF. Here the CDR3 DNA reads TGTGCCATCAGTGAGGGGCGGGAGAATGAGCAGTTCTTC.

This clonotype was seen ten or more times. The chain uses TRBV7-3 and TRBJ2-1, with 8 bases matching TRBD1. Germline V lookup: CDR1 SGHTA, CDR2 FQGTGA. V was clipped by 6 bases and J by 8 bases; unmatched bases: 9. The CDR3 has 14 residues. CDR3 sequence (DNA): TGTGCCAGCAGGCTAGACAGGGGATCCGATGAGCAGTTCTTC. Its translation: CASRLDRGSDEQFF.

Comments on this clonotype: Mismatch with germline at one junction end may stem from a read error. This chain connects TRBV3-1 to TRBJ2-1; 9 positions agree with TRBD2. This CDR3 comprises 18 residues. Germline V gene sequence: CDR1 LGHDT, CDR2 YNNKEL (reference sequence). CDR3 protein: CASCQEPLAGPHWDEQFF. The CDR3, as DNA: TGTGCCAGCTGCCAAGAGCCGCTAGCGGGACCCCATTGGGATGAGCAGTTCTTC.

This clonotype was observed many times. The chain has TRBV20-1 and TRBJ2-3; the D gene is possibly TRBD2 (6 bases). The germline V gene encodes CDR1 DFQATT and CDR2 SNEGSKA (reference sequence). This CDR3 is built from 15 residues. V was clipped by 1 base and J by 2 bases, with 13 bases between them. The CDR3 reads CSARVPGSHTDTQYF. The CDR3 DNA reads TGCAGTGCTAGAGTACCCGGGAGTCACACAGATACGCAGTATTTT.

This clonotype was counted ten times or more. J is TRBJ2-1 and V is TRBV12-3 or TRBV12-4; the match to TRBD2 covers 11 bases. This CDR3 comprises 13 residues. Trimming at V came to 11 bases and at J to 7 bases, leaving 7 bases not matched to a gene. CDR3 amino acids: CAGGTSGRNEQFF. Written as DNA, the CDR3 is TGTGCCGGCGGGACTAGCGGACGGAATGAGCAGTTCTTC.

This clonotype was recorded many times. The chain has TRBV20-1 and TRBJ2-5, with 7 bases matching TRBD2. The CDR3 contains 15 residues. With 3 bases clipped from V and 0 bases from J, the junction kept 7 bases outside the gene matches. The germline gives CDR1 DFQATT, CDR2 SNEGSKA (reference sequence). The DNA for the CDR3 is TGCAGTGCTAGCCCTAGCGGAGGGTACCAAGAGACCCAGTACTTC. This sequence encodes CSASPSGGYQETQYF.

This clonotype was counted at least ten times. This sequence joins TRBV10-3 and TRBJ2-3; 12 bases line up with TRBD2. J lost 2 bases, V lost 10 bases, and 10 bases had no gene match. From germline, CDR1 is ENHRY and CDR2 SYGVKD. The CDR3 contains 16 residues. The CDR3, as DNA: TGTGCCACGCAGACTAGCGGGAGTCAGGACACAGATACGCAGTATTTT. It is translated as CATQTSGSQDTDTQYF.

CDR3 loop: CASSAPGGSRDTQYF. CDR3 DNA: TGTGCCAGCAGCGCCCCAGGGGGAAGTAGGGATACGCAGTATTTT. The gene calls are TRBV7-8 and TRBJ2-3, with 7 bases matching TRBD1. This CDR3 region has 15 residues. Germline trimming cut 5 bases from V and 6 bases from J; bases unmatched to any gene: 11. CDR1 and CDR2 from the germline V gene are SGHVS and FQNEAQ. Variable domain in full (rest from reference TRBV7-8 and TRBJ2-3): GAGVSQSPRYKVAKRGQDVALRCDPISGHVSLFWYQQALGQGPEFLTYFQNEAQLDKSGLPSDRFFAERPEGSVSTLKIQRTQQEDSAVYLCASSAPGGSRDTQYFGPGTRLTVL.

This clonotype was observed at least ten times. The chain uses TRBV7-2 and TRBJ1-1, with 8 bases aligning to TRBD1. The CDR3 extends over 15 amino acids. In germline, CDR1 is SGHTA, CDR2 FQGNSA. V gave up 4 bases and J gave up 1 base; unmatched junction bases: 5. The CDR3 protein is CASSSRDRTNTEAFF. CDR3 in DNA: TGTGCCAGCAGCTCCCGGGACAGGACGAACACTGAAGCTTTCTTT.

This clonotype has a count of ten or more. V usage is TRBV5-1 and J usage is TRBJ1-5; tentative D call: TRBD1 (6 bases). The CDR3 consists of 14 residues. The germline V and J ends were trimmed by 4 bases and 6 bases, with 14 bases remaining between them. Germline-derived CDR1 and CDR2 are SGHRS and YFSETQ. The CDR3 DNA reads TGCGCCAGCAGCCCCGGGCAGGGGCTTCAGCCCCAGCATTTT. Protein product: CASSPGQGLQPQHF.

This clonotype came up many times. This sequence joins TRBV20-1 and TRBJ2-1; no clear D gene. Germline V gene data show CDR1 as DFQATT and CDR2 as SNEGSKA (reference sequence). Between the trimmed V and J ends, which lost 6 bases and 8 bases, there was a span of 8 bases. The CDR3 runs 10 residues. This chain's CDR3 is CSALRHEQFF. The CDR3 DNA sequence: TGCAGTGCCCTTAGGCATGAGCAGTTCTTC.

In its sample, this clonotype was seen many times. J is TRBJ2-7 and V is TRBV18; 14 bases are a match to TRBD2. Germline V lookup: CDR1 KGHSH, CDR2 LQKENI. Unmatched junction bases numbered 6, after V lost 6 bases and J lost 5 bases. The CDR3 has 15 amino acids. CDR3 protein: CASSRGLAGGNEQYF. The CDR3 nucleotides read TGTGCCAGCTCTCGCGGACTAGCGGGAGGTAACGAGCAGTACTTC.

This clonotype has ten or more counts. The chain recombines TRBV5-6 with TRBJ1-1; D gene ambiguous. Trimming left V 0 bases short and J 6 bases short, with 9 bases between. CDR3 size: 13 residues. Per germline, CDR1 SGHDT and CDR2 YYEEEE. CDR3 nucleotide sequence: TGTGCCAGCAGCTTGGAGTTGGTTCCTGAAGCTTTCTTT. Its translation is CASSLELVPEAFF.

This clonotype was found many times. J is TRBJ2-7 and V is TRBV20-1, with TRBD2 matching over 7 bases. V lost 5 bases to trimming and J lost 0 bases; unmatched junction nucleotides: 16. The CDR3 runs 17 residues. From germline, CDR1 is DFQATT and CDR2 SNEGSKA (reference sequence). The CDR3 DNA is TGCAGTGCTCGCCAAGTGGGGGGGGGTCTCGTCTCCTACGAGCAGTACTTC. Residues: CSARQVGGGLVSYEQYF.

This clonotype was observed a handful of times. The V gene is TRBV9, the J gene TRBJ2-1; TRBD2 matches 10 bases. After removal of 2 bases from V and 3 bases from J, the junction contained 5 bases not matched to a gene. The CDR3 is 16 amino acids. The germline V gene encodes CDR1 SGDLS and CDR2 YYNGEE. The CDR3 reads CASSVGTSVVYNEQFF. Here the CDR3 DNA reads TGTGCCAGCAGCGTCGGGACTAGCGTTGTCTACAATGAGCAGTTCTTC. Supplemented by reference TRBV9 and TRBJ2-1, the full variable domain reads DSGVTQTPKHLITATGQRVTLRCSPRSGDLSVYWYQQSLDQGLQFLIQYYNGEERAKGNILERFSAQQFPDLHSELNLSSLELGDSALYFCASSVGTSVVYNEQFFGPGTRLTVL.

This clonotype has at least ten counts. The CDR3 region has the DNA TGTGCCAGCAGCGACACGAACACCGGGGAGCTGTTTTTT. Encoded protein: CASSDTNTGELFF. This rearrangement joins TRBV11-1 to TRBJ2-2, with unresolved D. Between the trimmed V and J ends, which lost 5 bases and 0 bases, there was a span of 4 bases. CDR3 size: 13 residues. Germline values: CDR1 SGHAT, CDR2 FQDESV (reference sequence).

The table lists this clonotype with many counts. The V gene is TRBV7-2, the J gene TRBJ1-2; 8 positions match TRBD1. V lost 5 bases to trimming and J lost 4 bases; unmatched junction nucleotides: 6. The CDR3 runs 14 residues. Germline V gives CDR1 SGHTA, CDR2 FQGNSA. CDR3 nucleotide sequence: TGTGCCAGCAGCATCCTAGACAGGGGCTATGGCTACACCTTC. Protein sequence: CASSILDRGYGYTF. Full variable domain (rest looked up from reference TRBV7-2 and TRBJ1-2): GAGVSQSPSNKVTEKGKDVELRCDPISGHTALYWYRQSLGQGLEFLIYFQGNSAPDKSGLPSDRFSAERTGGSVSTLTIQRTQQEDSAVYLCASSILDRGYGYTFGSGTRLTVV.

The genes are TRBV7-9 and TRBJ2-7; the D gene is possibly TRBD2 (6 bases). This CDR3 contains 14 residues. Between the trimmed V and J ends, which lost 4 bases and 10 bases, there was a span of 20 bases. Germline lookup yields CDR1 SEHNR and CDR2 FQNEAQ (reference sequence). CDR3 sequence: CASSSEELAEVQYF. The DNA for the CDR3 is TGTGCCAGCAGCTCCGAGGAGTTAGCGGAAGTTCAGTACTTC.